This entry lists 5 T cell receptor beta chains sequenced from one sample in a study of T-cell memory formation after mild COVID-19. TCRdb called the 5' RACE reads again in MiXCR, with one record for every CDR3 protein. The profile covers roughly 350,000 distinct CDR3 sequences, with roughly 13% appearing a single time and about a fifth taken by the ten largest. Material: PBMCs or a T cell subset sorted from them (not recorded which). These receptors were taken from a man in his late teens or twenties who had mild COVID-19 (a few samples of this study predate the infection). Cell type and time point are not known.

The rearrangement uses TRBV20-1 and TRBJ1-1; the match to TRBD1 covers 12 bases. V lost 4 bases to trimming and J lost 1 base; unmatched junction nucleotides: 16. CDR3 size: 19 residues. Germline CDR1 is DFQATT and CDR2 is SNEGSKA (reference sequence). The chain's CDR3 is CSAKRDPGQGAVGNTEAFF. For the CDR3, the DNA is TGCAGTGCTAAAAGGGATCCGGGACAGGGGGCAGTGGGGAACACTGAAGCTTTCTTT.

This clonotype was found a few times. The rearrangement links TRBV24-1 to TRBJ2-3; unclear D gene. Trimming stripped 5 bases from V and 5 bases from J, with 7 bases between. The germline V gene encodes CDR1 KGHDR and CDR2 SFDVKD. This CDR3 is 12 amino acids long. This chain's CDR3 is CATSGLGDTQYF. The CDR3 nucleotides are TGTGCCACCAGTGGATTGGGAGATACGCAGTATTTT.

This clonotype was picked up a small number of times. V is TRBV29-1 and J is TRBJ2-1; 7 bases match TRBD2. Germline-derived CDR1 and CDR2 are SQVTM and ANQGSEA. The J segment lost 0 bases and the V segment lost 6 bases, leaving 2 bases of the junction unmatched. This CDR3 has 13 amino acids. Here the CDR3 DNA reads TGCAGCGTGCGGGGGAGCTCCTACAATGAGCAGTTCTTC. It codes for CSVRGSSYNEQFF.

For the CDR3, the DNA is TGTGCCAGCGCCCGGGGGCTAGCGGGGCTCACCGGGGAGCTGTTTTTT. It yields the protein CASARGLAGLTGELFF. This chain uses TRBV7-3 with TRBJ2-2; 9 nucleotides match TRBD2. This CDR3 is 16 amino acids long. The V and J ends lost 8 bases and 4 bases, in that order; junction bases with no gene match: 11. Germline-derived CDR1 and CDR2 are SGHTA and FQGTGA.

The chain joins TRBV3-1 to TRBJ1-1; 7 positions agree with TRBD1. The CDR3 is 16 amino acids. The germline V gene has CDR1 LGHDT and CDR2 YNNKEL (reference sequence). The J segment lost 5 bases and the V segment lost 4 bases, leaving 13 bases of the junction unmatched. The CDR3 protein is CASSLIPTGARTEAFF. CDR3 nucleotide sequence: TGTGCCAGCAGCCTCATTCCCACAGGGGCCCGGACTGAAGCTTTCTTT.